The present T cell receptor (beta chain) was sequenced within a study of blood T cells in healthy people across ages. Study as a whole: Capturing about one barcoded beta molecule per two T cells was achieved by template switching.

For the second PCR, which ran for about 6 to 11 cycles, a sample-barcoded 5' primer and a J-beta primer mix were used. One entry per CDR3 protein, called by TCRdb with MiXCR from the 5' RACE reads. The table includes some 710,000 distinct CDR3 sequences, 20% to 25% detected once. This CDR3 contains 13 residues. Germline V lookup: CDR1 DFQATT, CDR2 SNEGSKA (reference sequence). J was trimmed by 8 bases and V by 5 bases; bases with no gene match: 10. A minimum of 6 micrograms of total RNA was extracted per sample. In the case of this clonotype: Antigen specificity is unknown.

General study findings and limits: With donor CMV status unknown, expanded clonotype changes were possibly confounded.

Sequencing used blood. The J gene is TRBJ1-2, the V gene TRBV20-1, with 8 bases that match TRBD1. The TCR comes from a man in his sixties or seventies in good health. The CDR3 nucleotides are TGCAGTGCTTCGAAGGACAGGGAGTACGGCTACACCTTC. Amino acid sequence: CSASKDREYGYTF.